The entry below gives a single T cell receptor beta chain sequence along with its context. Amplified TCR beta CDR3 regions came from RNA transcripts. The HTBI set primed first-round TCR CDR3 RT-PCR. TCRdb itself ran the multiplex PCR reads through MiXCR, one entry per CDR3 protein. The table records hundreds of thousands of distinct CDR3 sequences, about 15% of them present only once. Stable Graves' hyperthyroidism denoted no ophthalmopathy progression over 18 months. The patients, who ranged from 18 to 65 in age, presented with newly diagnosed hyperthyroidism lasting under 2 months. Trimming shortened V by 4 bases and J by 4 bases, and 16 bases separated the two germline ends. The CDR3 has 15 amino acids. The germline gives CDR1 MNHNS, CDR2 SASEGT. This entry is derived from a study of T cells in Graves' hyperthyroidism and ophthalmopathy. Overall study: Peripheral blood was secured at the point of initial diagnosis, before any treatment.

This chain joins TRBV6-1 and TRBJ2-5, with TRBD1 as a possible D gene (5 bases). The sequence derives from a young woman with Graves' hyperthyroidism. Specimen: blood. CDR3 loop: CASSGRAKVGETQYF. CDR3 sequence (DNA): TGTGCCAGCAGTGGCAGGGCCAAAGTGGGAGAGACCCAGTACTTC.